This record concerns one T cell receptor beta chain sequence. Its antigen is currently unknown. The ends were cut back, 0 bases at V and 4 bases at J, with 10 bases in the middle. CDR1 and CDR2 (germline): SGHDN, FVKESK. The CDR3 contains 14 residues. This specimen belongs to a study of cytomegalovirus exposure and HLA in healthy donors. The overall study: From donors who were HLA-typed, an early data release held about 89 million unique TCRs.

The study ran its PCR with 60 Vbeta and 13 Jbeta primers. The table came from immunoSEQ multiplex PCR; TCRdb's copy has only in-frame clones and leaves some out. The sample carries about 150,000 clones, around 82% recorded once. The study's findings and limits: For TCR beta chains, V- and J-gene trimming was later linked to a missense DCLRE1C variant. Looking again later, the authors saw that most CMV-associated TCR beta chains seemed HLA-restricted. Overall, around 160 TCR beta chains were annotated as cytomegalovirus-associated.

The origin of this receptor is a woman in her thirties or forties in good health and CMV-seropositive. Specimen: PBMCs. V usage is TRBV14 and J usage is TRBJ2-7; D is perhaps TRBD2 (5 bases). CDR3 sequence (DNA): TGTGCCAGCAGCCAAGATCTCGGGGATTACGAGCAGTACTTC. This sequence encodes CASSQDLGDYEQYF.